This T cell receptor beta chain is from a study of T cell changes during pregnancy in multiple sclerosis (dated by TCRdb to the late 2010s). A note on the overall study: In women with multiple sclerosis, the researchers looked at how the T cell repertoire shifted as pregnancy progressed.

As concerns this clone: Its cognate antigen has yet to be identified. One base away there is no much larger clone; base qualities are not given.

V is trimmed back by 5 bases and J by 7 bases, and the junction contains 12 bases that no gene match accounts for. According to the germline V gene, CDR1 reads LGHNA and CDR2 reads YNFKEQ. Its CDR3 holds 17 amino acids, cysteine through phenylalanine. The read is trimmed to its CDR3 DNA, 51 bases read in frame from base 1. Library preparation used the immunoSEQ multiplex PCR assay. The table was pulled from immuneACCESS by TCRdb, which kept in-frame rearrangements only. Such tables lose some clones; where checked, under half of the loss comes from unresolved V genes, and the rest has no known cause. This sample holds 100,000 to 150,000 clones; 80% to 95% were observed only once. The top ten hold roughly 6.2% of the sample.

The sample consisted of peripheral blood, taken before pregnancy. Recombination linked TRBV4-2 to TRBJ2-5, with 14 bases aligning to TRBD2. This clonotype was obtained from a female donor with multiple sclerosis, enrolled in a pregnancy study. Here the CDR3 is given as CASSVGLAGVPGGTQYF. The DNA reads TGTGCCAGCAGCGTGGGACTAGCGGGGGTCCCGGGGGGGACCCAGTACTTC.